This TCR beta chain appears in the sequencing data of a study of blood T cells in healthy people across ages. Germline V CDR1 and CDR2: LGHNA, YNFKEQ. V lost 0 bases to trimming and J lost 8 bases; unmatched junction nucleotides: 11. The CDR3 spans 17 residues. General study results and limits: CMV infection status of these donors was not known.

Primed by a sample-barcoded 5' primer and a J-beta primer mix, a second PCR proceeded for about 7 to 11 cycles. TCRdb re-called the 5' RACE reads through MiXCR, storing one row per CDR3 protein. Counted here are a few hundred thousand distinct CDR3 sequences, roughly a quarter occurring once; the ten biggest clones make up 3% to 4%. To note about this clonotype: The target antigen is unknown.

The same specimen was also included in a second study, on T cells of mothers and their children. Per that study: The study found thymic selection shapes TCR recombination output similarly in related and unrelated pairs. Related mother-child pairs shared slightly more overlap than unrelated pairs, but the difference was non-significant.

This receptor was identified in a boy under 10 years old in good health. The rearrangement joins TRBV4-2 to TRBJ2-1; 9 nucleotides match TRBD2. The material sequenced was blood. The CDR3 coding sequence is TGTGCCAGCAGCCAAGATGTCGCGGGGGGGCCTCCCTATGAGCAGTTCTTC. It specifies CASSQDVAGGPPYEQFF.